This note documents a single TCR beta chain sequence. This record belongs to a study of blood T cells in healthy people across ages. A sample-barcoded 5' primer and a J-beta primer mix were used in a second PCR of roughly 7 to 11 cycles. MiXCR was run by TCRdb on the 5' RACE reads, yielding one entry per CDR3 protein. The sample yields 1.5 million to 2 million distinct CDR3 sequences, approximately 39% seen once. CDR1 and CDR2 (germline): SNHLY, FYNNEI. Trimming stripped 3 bases from V and 5 bases from J, with 22 bases between. This CDR3 comprises 17 residues. The source of this sequence is a human donor in good health. The chain recombines TRBV2 with TRBJ2-5; no reliable D call. Sequences were obtained from blood. CDR3 region: CASSEDLITQGSETQYF. In DNA, the CDR3 is TGTGCCAGCAGTGAGGACCTCATAACCCAAGGTTCGGAGACCCAGTACTTC.